These 15 T cell receptor beta chains share one sample of origin, sequenced in a study of blood T cell repertoires in COVID-19. Clones were sequenced by immunoSEQ multiplex PCR, and TCRdb holds only the in-frame ones, with some missing. The sample lists roughly 65,000 clones, about 89% occurring once. The sequenced sample consisted of peripheral blood. The receptor source for this set is a woman aged 60-75 years with acute or convalescent COVID-19.

The rearrangement links TRBV28 to TRBJ1-6; the D gene is possibly TRBD1 (5 bases). Germline-derived CDR1 and CDR2 are MDHEN and SYDVKM. V gave up 5 bases and J gave up 9 bases, with 17 bases separating them. This CDR3 spans 15 amino acids. CDR3: CASSRRTRGASPLHF. The CDR3 DNA reads as TGTGCCAGCAGTCGCCGGACGCGCGGGGCTTCACCCCTCCACTTT.

The genes are TRBV7-9 and TRBJ2-1; 12 positions match TRBD2. Per germline, CDR1 SEHNR and CDR2 FQNEAQ (reference sequence). The CDR3 is 16 residues long. The V and J ends lost 4 bases and 4 bases, in that order; junction bases with no gene match: 5. CDR3 in amino acids: CASSSTSGGLYNEQFF. Here the CDR3 DNA reads TGTGCCAGCAGCTCGACTAGCGGGGGACTTTACAATGAGCAGTTCTTC.

The chain joins TRBV9 to TRBJ2-2, with 8 bases aligning to TRBD1. CDR1 SGDLS and CDR2 YYNGEE come from the germline V gene. V lost 1 base to trimming and J lost 0 bases; unmatched junction nucleotides: 2. The CDR3 is made up of 16 amino acids. CDR3 coding DNA: TGTGCCAGCAGCGTAACGACAGGGGCGAACACCGGGGAGCTGTTTTTT. Its protein product is CASSVTTGANTGELFF.

This clone was counted a single time. V usage is TRBV19 and J usage is TRBJ2-6, with D unclear. The CDR3 is 16 residues long. In germline, CDR1 is LNHDA, CDR2 SQIVND (reference sequence). The ends were cut back, 0 bases at V and 1 base at J, with 7 bases in the middle. CDR3 nucleotides: TGTGCCAGTAGTATAGATCCCAGTTCTGGGGCCAACGTCCTGACTTTC. It specifies CASSIDPSSGANVLTF. The entire variable domain, with the rest obtained from reference TRBV19 and TRBJ2-6, is as follows: DGGITQSPKYLFRKEGQNVTLSCEQNLNHDAMYWYRQDPGQGLRLIYYSQIVNDFQKGDIAEGYSVSREKKESFPLTVTSAQKNPTAFYLCASSIDPSSGANVLTFGAGSRLTVL.

This clone has just one count. The J gene is TRBJ1-4, the V gene TRBV19; maybe TRBD1 (6 bases). The CDR3 covers 16 residues. V shed 6 bases and J shed 3 bases, with 17 bases lying between them. The germline V gene has CDR1 LNHDA and CDR2 SQIVND (reference sequence). CDR3 in amino acids: CASRGQSGSANEKLFF. The CDR3 DNA is TGTGCCAGTAGGGGACAATCGGGGTCGGCTAATGAAAAACTGTTTTTT.

The table lists this clone with a few counts. This chain connects TRBV6-6 to TRBJ2-1, with D tentatively TRBD2 (6 bases). V dropped 7 bases and J dropped 4 bases, with 11 bases sitting between them. CDR1 MNHNY and CDR2 SVGAGI come from the germline V gene (reference sequence). There are 13 residues in the CDR3. This chain's CDR3 is CASTIGGYNEQFF. The DNA of the CDR3 is TGTGCCAGCACCATCGGGGGTTACAATGAGCAGTTCTTC.

The DNA for the CDR3 is TGTGCCAGTAGAGGCCGACAGGGGACTTATAGCAATCAGCCCCAGCATTTT. Translated, it gives CASRGRQGTYSNQPQHF. The rearrangement uses TRBV19 and TRBJ1-5; TRBD1 matches 8 bases. The CDR3 loop spans 17 amino acids. CDR1 is LNHDA and CDR2 is SQIVND in the germline V gene (reference sequence). J gave up 0 bases and V 6 bases, and 10 bases lay outside the gene matches.

This chain links TRBV5-1 with TRBJ2-7; a possible D gene is TRBD1 (6 bases). CDR1 is SGHRS, CDR2 YFSETQ, per germline. V lost 4 bases, J lost 6 bases, and 17 bases lay in between. The CDR3 runs 14 residues. CDR3 sequence: CASSPGHGTSEQYF. The CDR3 nucleotides read TGCGCCAGCAGCCCGGGACATGGGACGTCCGAGCAGTACTTC. Based on the CDR3 plus reference TRBV5-1 and TRBJ2-7, the full variable domain is KAGVTQTPRYLIKTRGQQVTLSCSPISGHRSVSWYQQTPGQGLQFLFEYFSETQRNKGNFPGRFSGRQFSNSRSEMNVSTLELGDSALYLCASSPGHGTSEQYFGPGTRLTVT.

The V and J genes are TRBV27 and TRBJ2-7; 11 bases are shared with TRBD2. CDR1 MNHEY and CDR2 SMNVEV come from the germline V gene (reference sequence). CDR3 length: 17 amino acids. Unmatched junction bases numbered 12, after V lost 6 bases and J lost 2 bases. CDR3 sequence (DNA): TGTGCCAGCAGAAAAGGACTAGCGGGCGTAGAGGCCTACGAGCAGTACTTC. It encodes CASRKGLAGVEAYEQYF.

V usage is TRBV2 and J usage is TRBJ2-6, with unresolved D. The V and J ends lost 6 bases and 3 bases respectively, with 12 bases between them. The germline CDR1 and CDR2 sequences are SNHLY and FYNNEI. The CDR3 totals 15 residues. The CDR3 loop is CASRAWRVGANVLTF. DNA of the CDR3: TGTGCCAGCAGGGCATGGAGAGTTGGGGCCAACGTCCTGACTTTC.

This clone has just one count. The rearrangement uses TRBV7-8 and TRBJ1-1; 9 nucleotides line up with TRBD1. This CDR3 region has 13 residues. CDR1 is SGHVS and CDR2 is FQNEAQ in the germline V gene. With 5 bases clipped from V and 9 bases from J, the junction kept 7 bases outside the gene matches. The CDR3 DNA reads TGTGCCAGCAGCCGGGACAGGGAGGCGAAAGCTTTCTTT. It translates to CASSRDREAKAFF.

The chain carries TRBV3-1 (or the pseudogene TRBV3-2) and TRBJ1-1, with a weak D call TRBD1 (5 bases). CDR3 length: 14 residues. The germline V gene encodes CDR1 LGHDT and CDR2 YNNKEL (reference sequence). V lost 5 bases, J lost 1 base, and 11 bases lay in between. CDR3 coding DNA: TGTGCCAGCAGCGCGGGACTCTGGAACACTGAAGCTTTCTTT. This encodes CASSAGLWNTEAFF.

This clone was recorded only once. J is TRBJ2-1 and V is TRBV4-2, with D perhaps TRBD2 (5 bases). The CDR3 runs to 16 residues. CDR1 is LGHNA and CDR2 is YNFKEQ in the germline V gene. Between the trimmed V and J ends, which lost 1 base and 9 bases, there was a span of 19 bases. The CDR3: CASSQVGSGAGIEQFF. CDR3 sequence (DNA): TGTGCCAGCAGCCAAGTTGGGAGTGGAGCTGGTATTGAGCAGTTCTTC.

This chain joins TRBV5-1 and TRBJ2-3, with 8 bases fitting TRBD2. There are 15 residues in the CDR3. After removal of 2 bases from V and 2 bases from J, the junction contained 4 bases not matched to a gene. CDR1 SGHRS and CDR2 YFSETQ come from the germline V gene. CDR3 sequence (DNA): TGCGCCAGCAGCTTACGGGGGGGTCCCACAGATACGCAGTATTTT. Translated, it gives CASSLRGGPTDTQYF.

The chain uses TRBV4-1 and TRBJ1-2, with D perhaps matching TRBD1 (5 bases). Germline CDR1 is MGHRA and CDR2 is YSYEKL. The V end was cut by 1 base, the J end by 7 bases, with 19 bases between. The CDR3 sequence is 16 residues long. Here the CDR3 DNA reads TGCGCCAGCAGCCAAGTGGGGCAGGGATTCGCCGTTGGCTACACCTTC. Protein: CASSQVGQGFAVGYTF.